These T cell receptor beta chains were read from a single sample in a study of spatial heterogeneity in lung cancer. TCRdb passed the 5' RACE reads through MiXCR, listing each CDR3 protein once. The data show approximately 49,000 distinct CDR3 sequences, approximately 5% seen once. Sequenced here: PBMCs, sampled at surgery. These TCRs come from a male donor with early-stage non-small cell lung cancer. CDR3s include the opening cysteine and the closing phenylalanine or tryptophan. D genes are given only for firm matches. Rows give clone size only sometimes, using once, few, many, or a class for an expanded clone.

j_call d_call v_call clone_size cdr3_nt cdr3_aa
TRBJ2-1 TRBD2 TRBV28 many TGTGCCAGCAGATCTAGCGGGAGTAATACACCGCAGTTCTTC CASRSSGSNTPQFF
TRBJ2-3 TRBD2 TRBV3-1 many TGTGCCAGCAGCCACCGGTATAGCGGGACGCAGTATTTT CASSHRYSGTQYF
TRBJ2-1 TRBD2 TRBV29-1 many TGCAGCGTTTTAGCGGGAGCCGCCTCCAACAATGAGCAGTTCTTC CSVLAGAASNNEQFF
TRBJ2-4 NA TRBV11-3 many TGTGCCAGCAGCCCGGGACCGGCCGCCAAAAACATTCAGTACTTC CASSPGPAAKNIQYF
TRBJ1-2 NA TRBV12-3/TRBV12-4 many TGTGCCAGCACCCGTCCTGGGCGGGAAGGCTACACCTTC CASTRPGREGYTF
TRBJ2-2 NA TRBV29-1 NA TGCAGCGTTGAAAGCCCCATCGACCGCCCCGGGGAGCTGTTTTTT CSVESPIDRPGELFF
TRBJ1-6 NA TRBV5-5 many TGTGCCAGCAGCTCCTCCGGGACTCGAAATTCACCCCTCCACTTT CASSSSGTRNSPLHF
TRBJ2-7 NA TRBV27 many TGTGCCAGCAGTTCTCCCCTAGGGGCCCACTACGAGCAGTACTTC CASSSPLGAHYEQYF
TRBJ2-7 TRBD1 TRBV6-5 many TGTGCCAGCAGTTATGGTATGGTCGGGACAGGGGTTCACGAGCAGTACTTC CASSYGMVGTGVHEQYF
TRBJ1-1 NA TRBV20-1 many TGCAGTGCTAGAGATCCGGGTCCAAAAGAAGCTTTCTTT CSARDPGPKEAFF
TRBJ2-2 NA TRBV6-5 many TGTGCCAGCAGTCGGGACTTTCTCACCGGGGAGCTGTTTTTT CASSRDFLTGELFF
TRBJ1-2 TRBD1 TRBV12-3/TRBV12-4 NA TGTGCCAGCAGTCAGGACAGGGGGACTGGCTACACCTTC CASSQDRGTGYTF
TRBJ2-7 NA TRBV9 few TGTGCCAGCAGCGGTGACGGCTACGAGCAGTACTTC CASSGDGYEQYF
TRBJ2-1 TRBD2 TRBV12-3/TRBV12-4 many TGTGCCAGCAGTCACAGGAGCGGGAGGGCCGGGGATGAGCAGTTCTTC CASSHRSGRAGDEQFF
TRBJ2-4 NA TRBV5-1 many TGCGCCAGCAGCTTGGCTGGCATTCAGTACTTC CASSLAGIQYF
TRBJ1-4 NA TRBV27 many TGTGCCAGCAGTGTCAGGGGAGGTGAAAAACTGTTTTTT CASSVRGGEKLFF
TRBJ2-7 TRBD1 TRBV5-1 many TGCGCCAGCAGCAGGGGACAGGGTGCCTACGAGCAGTACTTC CASSRGQGAYEQYF
TRBJ2-7 TRBD1 TRBV4-2 many TGTGCCAGCAGCCAGGATACAGGGGGGACCACCTACGAGCAGTACTTC CASSQDTGGTTYEQYF
TRBJ2-5 NA TRBV5-4 many TGTGCCAGCAGCTCGGAGGGGCTCCAAGAGACCCAGTACTTC CASSSEGLQETQYF
TRBJ1-2 TRBD1 TRBV5-1 many TGCGCCAGCAGCTCCGGGACAGGGGTTATCGGCTATGGCTACACCTTC CASSSGTGVIGYGYTF
TRBJ1-2 NA TRBV7-2 many TGTGCCAGCAGCTCGTTACAGGGAGATGGCTACACCTTC CASSSLQGDGYTF
TRBJ1-1 NA TRBV29-1 many TGCAGCGTTGAAAGGAAAGTTATGAACACTGAAGCTTTCTTT CSVERKVMNTEAFF
TRBJ2-5 TRBD2 TRBV7-6 many TGTGCCAGCAACGACGGGACTAACAAAGAGACCCAGTACTTC CASNDGTNKETQYF
TRBJ2-1 NA TRBV7-2 many TGTGCCAGCACCACAAACAGGGACAATGAGCAGTTCTTC CASTTNRDNEQFF
TRBJ2-7 NA TRBV6-4 NA TGTGCCAGCAGTAAATGGGCAGGGCCCGAGCAGTACTTC CASSKWAGPEQYF
TRBJ2-1 TRBD2 TRBV19 many TGTGCCAGTAGTATTGAGGCTAGCGGGAGTCTCTATGAGCAGTTCTTC CASSIEASGSLYEQFF
TRBJ2-5 TRBD2 TRBV20-1 few TGCAGTGCTCCCCGGGGTAGCGGGGTCCAAGAGACCCAGTACTTC CSAPRGSGVQETQYF
TRBJ2-7 TRBD2 TRBV19 many TGTGCCAGTAGGAGGGACTACAACTCCTACGAGCAGTACTTC CASRRDYNSYEQYF
TRBJ2-5 NA TRBV25-1 many TGTGCCAGCAGTCCCCTGGGGGCAGAGACCCAGTACTTC CASSPLGAETQYF
TRBJ1-1 NA TRBV12-3/TRBV12-4 few TGTGCCAGCAGTTTAGCGGCTTTGTTGAACACTGAAGCTTTCTTT CASSLAALLNTEAFF
TRBJ2-3 TRBD1 TRBV4-1 many TGCGCCAGCAGCCAAAGACAGGGGGTTCGAGATACGCAGTATTTT CASSQRQGVRDTQYF
TRBJ2-6 TRBD1 TRBV6-5 many TGTGCCAGCAGCTCACAGCCGGGACAGCTTCCACCCTCTGGGGCCAACGTCCTGACTTTC CASSSQPGQLPPSGANVLTF
TRBJ1-1 NA TRBV29-1 many TGCAGCGTTGAAGATATGGGGTCCGGGACGAGGGCCACTGAAGCTTTCTTT CSVEDMGSGTRATEAFF
TRBJ2-5 TRBD2 TRBV20-1 many TGCAGTGCTAAGAGCGGGAGGGATTTTGGGACCCAGTACTTC CSAKSGRDFGTQYF
TRBJ1-1 NA TRBV12-3/TRBV12-4 few TGTGCCAGCAATCCCTCTTTCGTCCCGAACACTGAAGCTTTCTTT CASNPSFVPNTEAFF
TRBJ2-2 TRBD2 TRBV10-2 many TGCGCCAGCAATGGACTAGCGGGAGGTGTCGGGGAGCTGTTTTTT CASNGLAGGVGELFF
TRBJ1-2 NA TRBV28 many TGTGCCAGCAGTTTCGGGACGAACTATGGCTACACCTTC CASSFGTNYGYTF
TRBJ2-3 TRBD2 TRBV7-9 many TGTGCCAGCGCGTCCCTAGCGGGAGTAACAGATACGCAGTATTTT CASASLAGVTDTQYF
TRBJ2-1 TRBD2 TRBV30 many TGTGCCTGGAGTCCTACCACTAGCGGGGTATACAATGAGCAGTTCTTC CAWSPTTSGVYNEQFF
TRBJ2-7 NA TRBV5-6 many TGTGCCAGCAGCTTGACGGGGGAGCAGTACTTC CASSLTGEQYF
TRBJ2-1 NA TRBV11-2 NA TGTGCCAGCAGCTTAGATTGGGGCATCTCCCCCAATGAGCAGTTCTTC CASSLDWGISPNEQFF
TRBJ2-2 NA TRBV6-1 NA TGTGCCAGCACCAAAAGCGGGAACACCGGGGAGCTGTTTTTT CASTKSGNTGELFF